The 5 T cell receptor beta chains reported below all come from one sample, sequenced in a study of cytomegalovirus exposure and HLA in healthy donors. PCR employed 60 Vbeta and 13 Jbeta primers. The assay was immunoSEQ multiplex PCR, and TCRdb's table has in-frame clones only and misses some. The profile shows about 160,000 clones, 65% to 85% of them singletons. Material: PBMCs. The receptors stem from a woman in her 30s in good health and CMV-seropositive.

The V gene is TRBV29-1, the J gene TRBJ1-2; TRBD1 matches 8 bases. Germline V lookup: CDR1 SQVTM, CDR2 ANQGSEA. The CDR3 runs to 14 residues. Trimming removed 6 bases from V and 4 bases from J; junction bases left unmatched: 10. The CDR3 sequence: CSVVRTGRPYGYTF. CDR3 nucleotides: TGCAGCGTCGTAAGGACAGGGAGGCCCTATGGCTACACCTTC.

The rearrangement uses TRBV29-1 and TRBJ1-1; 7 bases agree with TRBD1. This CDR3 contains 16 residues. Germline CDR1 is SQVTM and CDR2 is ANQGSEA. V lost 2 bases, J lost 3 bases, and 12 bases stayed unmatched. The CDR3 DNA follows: TGCAGCGTTGAAATAGGACAGGCGAGGAGGGACACTGAAGCTTTCTTT. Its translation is CSVEIGQARRDTEAFF.

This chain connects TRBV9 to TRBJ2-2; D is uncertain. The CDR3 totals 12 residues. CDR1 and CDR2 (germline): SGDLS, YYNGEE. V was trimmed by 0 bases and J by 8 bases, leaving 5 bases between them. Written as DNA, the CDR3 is TGTGCCAGCAGCGTAGTGAGGGGGGAGCTGTTTTTT. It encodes CASSVVRGELFF.

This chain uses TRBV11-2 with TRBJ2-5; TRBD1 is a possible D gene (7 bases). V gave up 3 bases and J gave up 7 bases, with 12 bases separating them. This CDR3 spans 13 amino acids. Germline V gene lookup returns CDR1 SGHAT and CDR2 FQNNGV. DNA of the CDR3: TGTGCCAGCAGCTTGGAGGGGGCTGGGACCCAGTACTTC. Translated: CASSLEGAGTQYF.

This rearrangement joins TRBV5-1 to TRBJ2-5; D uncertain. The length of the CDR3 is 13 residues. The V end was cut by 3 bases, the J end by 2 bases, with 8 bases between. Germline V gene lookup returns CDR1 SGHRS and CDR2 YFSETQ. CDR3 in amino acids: CASSSGSQETQYF. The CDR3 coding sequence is TGCGCCAGCAGCTCAGGATCTCAAGAGACCCAGTACTTC.